These T cell receptor beta chains were read from a single sample in a study of T-cell memory formation after mild COVID-19. TCRdb re-called the 5' RACE reads through MiXCR, storing one row per CDR3 protein. The table records approximately 300,000 distinct CDR3 sequences, 15% to 20% of them present only once. The sample taken for sequencing was PBMCs or a T cell subset sorted from them (not recorded which). The origin of the receptors is a man younger than 35 who had mild COVID-19 (a few samples of this study predate the infection). Cell type and time point are not known. CDR3s include the opening cysteine and the closing phenylalanine or tryptophan. The D gene is left open where the match is weak. Part of the rows lack a size; the others show once, few, many or a class for expanded clones.

>TRBJ2-6|.|.|TRBV6-1
TGTGCCAGCTTCCGGCCTGGGGCCAACGTCCTGACTTTC
CASFRPGANVLTF
>TRBJ2-1|.|many|TRBV7-9
TGTGCCAGCAGCTTAGACAGGAATGAGCAGTTCTTC
CASSLDRNEQFF
>TRBJ2-7|TRBD1|few|TRBV6-2/TRBV6-3
TGTGCCAGCAGTTATCCAGGGGGCGAGCAGTACTTC
CASSYPGGEQYF
>TRBJ2-6|.|few|TRBV2
TGTGCCAGCAGTGTAAAGGGTTCTGGGGCCAACGTCCTGACTTTC
CASSVKGSGANVLTF
>TRBJ2-5|.|few|TRBV7-2
TGTGCCAGCAGCCGGGGGGCGGGACCCGGGAGGAAGACCCAGTACTTC
CASSRGAGPGRKTQYF
>TRBJ2-3|TRBD1|many|TRBV4-1
TGCGCCAGCAGCCAAGAGGACAGGGGGTATACGCAGTATTTT
CASSQEDRGYTQYF
>TRBJ2-1|.|many|TRBV7-8
TGTGCCAGCAGCCTGGGATCGGATGAGCAGTTCTTC
CASSLGSDEQFF
>TRBJ2-7|TRBD1|.|TRBV7-2
TGTGCCAGCAGCTACGGGACAGGGGTTACCTACGAGCAGTACTTC
CASSYGTGVTYEQYF
>TRBJ2-3|TRBD2|many|TRBV5-1
TGCGCCAGCAGCCCCGGGCGGGGGGCAGATACGCAGTATTTT
CASSPGRGADTQYF
>TRBJ2-7|.|few|TRBV6-1
TGTGCCAGCAGTGTGAAGCGGGTCGGCAGGGTAGACCCCTACGAGCAGTACTTC
CASSVKRVGRVDPYEQYF
>TRBJ1-3|TRBD1|.|TRBV9
TGTGCCAGCAGCACAACGGACAGGGCGTCTGGAAACACCATATATTTT
CASSTTDRASGNTIYF
>TRBJ2-7|.|many|TRBV6-5
TGTGCCAGCAGTTACGGGGGGGCGCTATTGCAGTACTTC
CASSYGGALLQYF
>TRBJ2-3|.|.|TRBV6-5
TGTGCCAGCGTAGGGGGAACAGATACGCAGTATTTT
CASVGGTDTQYF
>TRBJ2-7|TRBD1|.|TRBV5-1
TGCGCCAGCAGCCTGACAGGGGGCAGCTCCTACGAGCAGTACTTC
CASSLTGGSSYEQYF
>TRBJ2-3|TRBD2|.|TRBV12-3/TRBV12-4
TGTGCCAGCAGTCTAGCGGGGATCACAGATACGCAGTATTTT
CASSLAGITDTQYF
>TRBJ1-1|.|.|TRBV6-5
TGTGCCAGCAGTTTCCGCAGGGGTGAAGCTTTCTTT
CASSFRRGEAFF
>TRBJ2-3|.|few|TRBV7-9
TGTGCCAGCAGCTTCTCTGCGGCTGTTAATACGCAGTATTTT
CASSFSAAVNTQYF
>TRBJ2-5|.|few|TRBV4-2
TGTGCCAGCAGCCAAGATCGCAAAGAGACCCAGTACTTC
CASSQDRKETQYF
>TRBJ2-5|.|.|TRBV15
TGTGCCACCAGCAGACAGGGTTTTGAGACCCAGTACTTC
CATSRQGFETQYF
>TRBJ1-1|.|few|TRBV18
TGTGCCAGCTCAGCTAGCCCGGGGGACACTGAAGCTTTCTTT
CASSASPGDTEAFF
>TRBJ1-1|TRBD1|few|TRBV7-2
TGTGCCAGCAGCGACCCGATCCTCAAGGACAGGGCGAACACTGAAGCTTTCTTT
CASSDPILKDRANTEAFF
>TRBJ1-1|.|.|TRBV12-3/TRBV12-4
TGTGCCAGCAGTAACAGGGTGCGCGACACTGAAGCTTTCTTT
CASSNRVRDTEAFF
>TRBJ2-4|TRBD1|.|TRBV2
TGTGCCAGCAGTGAAGAAGACGGGACAGTAGCCAAAAACATTCAGTACTTC
CASSEEDGTVAKNIQYF
>TRBJ2-6|.|few|TRBV29-1
TGCAGCGTTGGATCGGGGGGGGCCAACGTCCTGACTTTC
CSVGSGGANVLTF
>TRBJ1-1|.|.|TRBV7-9
TGTGCCAGCAGCCAAAGGGGCAGAAGGGCTTTCTTT
CASSQRGRRAFF
>TRBJ1-2|TRBD1|.|TRBV4-3
TGCGCCAGCAGCTTACAGGGAGGGGGCGGACGGGATGGCTACACCTTC
CASSLQGGGGRDGYTF
>TRBJ2-7|.|.|TRBV5-1
TGCGCCAGCAGCTTGGGAACAGGGTTGGGGTTTGACGAGCAGTACTTC
CASSLGTGLGFDEQYF
>TRBJ1-2|TRBD1|few|TRBV20-1
TGCAGTGCTAGAGACTACAGGGGACATGGCTACACCTTC
CSARDYRGHGYTF
>TRBJ1-5|TRBD1|.|TRBV10-3
TGTGCCATCAGTGAGAGGGGGACAGGGGTTGAGCCCCAGCATTTT
CAISERGTGVEPQHF
>TRBJ1-2|.|few|TRBV5-4
TGTGCCAGCAGCTCATACGGGGATTATGGCTACACCTTC
CASSSYGDYGYTF
>TRBJ1-2|.|few|TRBV7-2
TGTGCCAGCAGCTTAGAACTGAGACGGAAAACCCACTATGGCTACACCTTC
CASSLELRRKTHYGYTF
>TRBJ2-3|.|.|TRBV11-2
TGTGCCAGCAGCTTAGTCCCGGGACCAGCGGACCAAGATACGCAGTATTTT
CASSLVPGPADQDTQYF
>TRBJ1-5|.|few|TRBV28
TGTGCCGGGAACTCCGGGACAAGGGAGCCCCAGCATTTT
CAGNSGTREPQHF
>TRBJ2-3|TRBD2|.|TRBV7-2
TGTGCCAGCAGCCCCCATCGGACTAGCGGGGGTAGCACAGATACGCAGTATTTT
CASSPHRTSGGSTDTQYF
>TRBJ2-4|.|.|TRBV4-1
TGCGCCAGCAGCCAATACCCACAGTCTACTAGCCTAGCCAAAAACATTCAGTACTTC
CASSQYPQSTSLAKNIQYF
>TRBJ1-5|TRBD1|.|TRBV6-5
TGTGCCAGTCGACAGGGTGGGAGCAATCAGCCCCAGCATTTT
CASRQGGSNQPQHF
>TRBJ2-2|TRBD2|many|TRBV7-8
TGTGCCAGCAGCTGGACTAGCGGGGGGATGGACACCGGGGAGCTGTTTTTT
CASSWTSGGMDTGELFF
>TRBJ2-2|.|.|TRBV4-3
TGCGCCAGCAGCCAAGAAATTGGCGGATTCACCGGGGAGCTGTTTTTT
CASSQEIGGFTGELFF
>TRBJ1-2|.|few|TRBV5-4
TGTGCCAGCAGCTCGCCCGGTCCTAACTATGGCTACACCTTC
CASSSPGPNYGYTF
>TRBJ2-2|TRBD2|.|TRBV20-1
TGCAGTGCTAGAGCCGCGACTAGCCCCGGGGAGCTGTTTTTT
CSARAATSPGELFF
>TRBJ2-3|.|.|TRBV21-1
TGTGCCAGCCCCACGCCCGGGAGCACAGATACGCAGTATTTT
CASPTPGSTDTQYF
>TRBJ1-2|.|.|TRBV10-3
TGTGCCATCAGTGGAGGAGCCGTAATCTATGGCTACACCTTC
CAISGGAVIYGYTF
>TRBJ1-5|.|.|TRBV4-3
TGCGCCAGCAGCCAACGGAGGCAGGGCAATCAGCCCCAGCATTTT
CASSQRRQGNQPQHF
>TRBJ2-4|TRBD2|few|TRBV7-3
TGTGCCAGCAGCTTAACCGGGGAGGGCATTCAGTACTTC
CASSLTGEGIQYF
>TRBJ1-4|TRBD1|.|TRBV5-6
TGTGCCAGCAGCTTGTTTCAGGGGGGTGAAAAACTGTTTTTT
CASSLFQGGEKLFF
>TRBJ2-2|TRBD1|many|TRBV7-2
TGTGCCAGCAGACCGGGACAGGCCCTCGGGGAGCTGTTTTTT
CASRPGQALGELFF
>TRBJ1-5|.|.|TRBV28
TGTGCCAGCAGGTTCCTGGGCCAGCCCCAGCATTTT
CASRFLGQPQHF
>TRBJ2-7|TRBD2|.|TRBV2
TGTGCCAGCAGTGAATTGCTAGCGGGGGCCTACGAGCAGTACTTC
CASSELLAGAYEQYF
>TRBJ2-3|.|.|TRBV30
TGTGCCTGGAGTGTGCAAGGCACAGATACGCAGTATTTT
CAWSVQGTDTQYF
>TRBJ2-7|.|many|TRBV6-5
TGTGCCAGCAGTTCCATGGGGTCATACTCCTACGAGCAGTACTTC
CASSSMGSYSYEQYF
>TRBJ2-7|.|.|TRBV5-1
TGCGCCAGCTCCGACGGGACGGGGACCTACGAGCAGTACTTC
CASSDGTGTYEQYF